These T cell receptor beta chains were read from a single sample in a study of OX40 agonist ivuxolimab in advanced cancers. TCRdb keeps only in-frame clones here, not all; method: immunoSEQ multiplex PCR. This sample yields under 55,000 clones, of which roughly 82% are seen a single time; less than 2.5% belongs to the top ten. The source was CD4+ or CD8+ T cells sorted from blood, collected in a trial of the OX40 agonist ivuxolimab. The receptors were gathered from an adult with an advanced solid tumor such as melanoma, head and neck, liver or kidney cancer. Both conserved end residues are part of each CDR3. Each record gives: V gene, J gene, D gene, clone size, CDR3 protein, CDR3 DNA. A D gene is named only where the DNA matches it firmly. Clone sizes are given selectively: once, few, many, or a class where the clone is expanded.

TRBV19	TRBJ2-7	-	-	CASSPLGGAVITYEQYF	TGTGCCAGTAGTCCCCTGGGGGGGGCGGTTATTACCTACGAGCAGTACTTC
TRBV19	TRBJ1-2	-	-	CASMGYYGYTF	TGTGCCAGTATGGGGTACTATGGCTACACCTTC
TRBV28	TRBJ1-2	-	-	CASSPPANYGYTF	TGTGCCAGCAGTCCTCCGGCCAACTATGGCTACACCTTC
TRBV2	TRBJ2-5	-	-	CASELRYQETQYF	TGTGCCAGCGAACTAAGGTACCAAGAGACCCAGTACTTC
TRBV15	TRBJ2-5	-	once	CATSRDPTQETQYF	TGTGCCACCAGCAGAGACCCTACTCAAGAGACCCAGTACTTC
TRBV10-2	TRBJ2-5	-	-	CASSGNGGGETQYF	TGCGCCAGCAGTGGAAACGGAGGGGGTGAGACCCAGTACTTC
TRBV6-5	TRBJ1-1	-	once	CASSYGGGRSEAFF	TGTGCCAGCAGTTACGGTGGGGGGCGATCGGAAGCTTTCTTT
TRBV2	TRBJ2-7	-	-	CASRGFSGQGTYEQYF	TGTGCCAGCAGAGGATTTTCGGGACAAGGGACCTACGAGCAGTACTTC
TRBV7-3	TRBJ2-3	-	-	CASSLAGRHTDTQYF	TGTGCCAGCAGCTTAGCGGGGCGGCACACAGATACGCAGTATTTT
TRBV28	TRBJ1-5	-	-	CASRRVLRNQPQHF	TGTGCCAGCAGGAGAGTTCTGCGCAATCAGCCCCAGCATTTT
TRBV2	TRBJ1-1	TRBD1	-	CASRAETGTGNRAFF	TGTGCCAGCAGGGCAGAAACCGGGACAGGGAATCGAGCTTTCTTT
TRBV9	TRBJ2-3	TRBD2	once	CASSVGPSGRTEVSQYF	TGTGCCAGCAGCGTAGGGCCCAGCGGGAGGACCGAGGTCTCGCAGTATTTT
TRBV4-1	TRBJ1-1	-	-	CASSQGWGADTEAFF	TGCGCCAGCAGCCAAGGGTGGGGGGCGGATACTGAAGCTTTCTTT
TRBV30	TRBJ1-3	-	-	CAWRLGGRSGNTIYF	TGTGCCTGGAGGTTAGGCGGACGCTCTGGAAACACCATATATTTT
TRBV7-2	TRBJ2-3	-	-	CASSTRPPGRTKLTDTQYF	TGTGCCAGCAGCACCAGACCGCCTGGGCGGACCAAACTCACAGATACGCAGTATTTT
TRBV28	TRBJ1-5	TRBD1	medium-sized	CASSPPDRNQPQHF	TGTGCCAGCAGTCCACCGGACAGGAATCAGCCCCAGCATTTT